This T cell receptor beta chain was documented in a study of T cell repertoires in ileal Crohn's disease. Method: immunoSEQ multiplex PCR; TCRdb's copy keeps in-frame clones and lacks some. Among some 15,000 clones listed, more than 85% were seen once. V was shortened by 4 bases and J by 2 bases, with 12 bases between the two germline ends. This CDR3 has 15 residues. Germline V gene sequence: CDR1 SEHNR, CDR2 FQNEAQ (reference sequence). Sequenced material: ileal tissue. The chain joins TRBV7-9 to TRBJ1-5; possible D gene TRBD1, 5 bases. This receptor was obtained from an adult with Crohn's disease. The CDR3 bases are TGTGCCAGCAGCTCCGGGACTCTAGGCAATCAGCCCCAGCATTTT. It specifies CASSSGTLGNQPQHF. Full variable domain (rest looked up from reference TRBV7-9 and TRBJ1-5): DTGVSQNPRHKITKRGQNVTFRCDPISEHNRLYWYRQTLGQGPEFLTYFQNEAQLEKSRLLSDRFSAERPKGSFSTLEIQRTEQGDSAMYLCASSSGTLGNQPQHFGDGTRLSIL.